This entry lists 3 T cell receptor beta chains sequenced from one sample in a study of human T cells and chemical hapten exposure. Indicated time point: patch test 3, about 24 weeks after DPC sensitization. As for treatment: therapeutic diphenylcyclopropenone sensitization with weekly scalp DPC. MiXCR, run by TCRdb on the RACE reads, gives a single entry per CDR3 protein. The repertoire holds 95,000 to 150,000 distinct CDR3 sequences, roughly 10% seen once, with around 2.5% in the top ten. The sequencing here drew on whole blood, taken in connection with sensitization to the hapten diphenylcyclopropenone (DPC). These receptors came from a woman aged 50 to 65 with alopecia areata. Some clones in this sample may be carry-over from other donors' samples.

This CDR3 reads CASSFGGTHQPQHF. CDR3 DNA sequence: TGTGCCAGCAGTTTCGGGGGGACCCATCAGCCCCAGCATTTT. This chain uses TRBV12-3 or TRBV12-4 with TRBJ1-5, with TRBD1 as a possible D gene (5 bases). The CDR3 sequence is 14 residues long. With 3 bases removed from V and 5 bases from J, the gap between germline ends came to 11 bases.

This clonotype was seen a handful of times. J is TRBJ2-5 and V is TRBV11-2; unclear D gene. V lost 4 bases, J lost 1 base, and 13 bases lay in between. CDR3 size: 15 residues. The germline V gene has CDR1 SGHAT and CDR2 FQNNGV. The CDR3 sequence: CASSSSERSQETQYF. As DNA, the CDR3 is TGTGCCAGCAGCTCCTCAGAAAGATCCCAAGAGACCCAGTACTTC.

Many counts were recorded for this clonotype. The chain joins TRBV5-1 to TRBJ2-1; 7 bases match TRBD2. Trimming took 3 bases from V and 10 from J; bases not matched to a gene: 10. There are 14 residues in the CDR3. Germline V CDR1 and CDR2: SGHRS, YFSETQ. This chain's CDR3 is CASSWGGQGAEQFF. The CDR3 bases are TGCGCCAGCAGCTGGGGAGGGCAGGGAGCCGAGCAGTTCTTC. The full variable domain, rest sourced from reference TRBV5-1 and TRBJ2-1, is KAGVTQTPRYLIKTRGQQVTLSCSPISGHRSVSWYQQTPGQGLQFLFEYFSETQRNKGNFPGRFSGRQFSNSRSEMNVSTLELGDSALYLCASSWGGQGAEQFFGPGTRLTVL.